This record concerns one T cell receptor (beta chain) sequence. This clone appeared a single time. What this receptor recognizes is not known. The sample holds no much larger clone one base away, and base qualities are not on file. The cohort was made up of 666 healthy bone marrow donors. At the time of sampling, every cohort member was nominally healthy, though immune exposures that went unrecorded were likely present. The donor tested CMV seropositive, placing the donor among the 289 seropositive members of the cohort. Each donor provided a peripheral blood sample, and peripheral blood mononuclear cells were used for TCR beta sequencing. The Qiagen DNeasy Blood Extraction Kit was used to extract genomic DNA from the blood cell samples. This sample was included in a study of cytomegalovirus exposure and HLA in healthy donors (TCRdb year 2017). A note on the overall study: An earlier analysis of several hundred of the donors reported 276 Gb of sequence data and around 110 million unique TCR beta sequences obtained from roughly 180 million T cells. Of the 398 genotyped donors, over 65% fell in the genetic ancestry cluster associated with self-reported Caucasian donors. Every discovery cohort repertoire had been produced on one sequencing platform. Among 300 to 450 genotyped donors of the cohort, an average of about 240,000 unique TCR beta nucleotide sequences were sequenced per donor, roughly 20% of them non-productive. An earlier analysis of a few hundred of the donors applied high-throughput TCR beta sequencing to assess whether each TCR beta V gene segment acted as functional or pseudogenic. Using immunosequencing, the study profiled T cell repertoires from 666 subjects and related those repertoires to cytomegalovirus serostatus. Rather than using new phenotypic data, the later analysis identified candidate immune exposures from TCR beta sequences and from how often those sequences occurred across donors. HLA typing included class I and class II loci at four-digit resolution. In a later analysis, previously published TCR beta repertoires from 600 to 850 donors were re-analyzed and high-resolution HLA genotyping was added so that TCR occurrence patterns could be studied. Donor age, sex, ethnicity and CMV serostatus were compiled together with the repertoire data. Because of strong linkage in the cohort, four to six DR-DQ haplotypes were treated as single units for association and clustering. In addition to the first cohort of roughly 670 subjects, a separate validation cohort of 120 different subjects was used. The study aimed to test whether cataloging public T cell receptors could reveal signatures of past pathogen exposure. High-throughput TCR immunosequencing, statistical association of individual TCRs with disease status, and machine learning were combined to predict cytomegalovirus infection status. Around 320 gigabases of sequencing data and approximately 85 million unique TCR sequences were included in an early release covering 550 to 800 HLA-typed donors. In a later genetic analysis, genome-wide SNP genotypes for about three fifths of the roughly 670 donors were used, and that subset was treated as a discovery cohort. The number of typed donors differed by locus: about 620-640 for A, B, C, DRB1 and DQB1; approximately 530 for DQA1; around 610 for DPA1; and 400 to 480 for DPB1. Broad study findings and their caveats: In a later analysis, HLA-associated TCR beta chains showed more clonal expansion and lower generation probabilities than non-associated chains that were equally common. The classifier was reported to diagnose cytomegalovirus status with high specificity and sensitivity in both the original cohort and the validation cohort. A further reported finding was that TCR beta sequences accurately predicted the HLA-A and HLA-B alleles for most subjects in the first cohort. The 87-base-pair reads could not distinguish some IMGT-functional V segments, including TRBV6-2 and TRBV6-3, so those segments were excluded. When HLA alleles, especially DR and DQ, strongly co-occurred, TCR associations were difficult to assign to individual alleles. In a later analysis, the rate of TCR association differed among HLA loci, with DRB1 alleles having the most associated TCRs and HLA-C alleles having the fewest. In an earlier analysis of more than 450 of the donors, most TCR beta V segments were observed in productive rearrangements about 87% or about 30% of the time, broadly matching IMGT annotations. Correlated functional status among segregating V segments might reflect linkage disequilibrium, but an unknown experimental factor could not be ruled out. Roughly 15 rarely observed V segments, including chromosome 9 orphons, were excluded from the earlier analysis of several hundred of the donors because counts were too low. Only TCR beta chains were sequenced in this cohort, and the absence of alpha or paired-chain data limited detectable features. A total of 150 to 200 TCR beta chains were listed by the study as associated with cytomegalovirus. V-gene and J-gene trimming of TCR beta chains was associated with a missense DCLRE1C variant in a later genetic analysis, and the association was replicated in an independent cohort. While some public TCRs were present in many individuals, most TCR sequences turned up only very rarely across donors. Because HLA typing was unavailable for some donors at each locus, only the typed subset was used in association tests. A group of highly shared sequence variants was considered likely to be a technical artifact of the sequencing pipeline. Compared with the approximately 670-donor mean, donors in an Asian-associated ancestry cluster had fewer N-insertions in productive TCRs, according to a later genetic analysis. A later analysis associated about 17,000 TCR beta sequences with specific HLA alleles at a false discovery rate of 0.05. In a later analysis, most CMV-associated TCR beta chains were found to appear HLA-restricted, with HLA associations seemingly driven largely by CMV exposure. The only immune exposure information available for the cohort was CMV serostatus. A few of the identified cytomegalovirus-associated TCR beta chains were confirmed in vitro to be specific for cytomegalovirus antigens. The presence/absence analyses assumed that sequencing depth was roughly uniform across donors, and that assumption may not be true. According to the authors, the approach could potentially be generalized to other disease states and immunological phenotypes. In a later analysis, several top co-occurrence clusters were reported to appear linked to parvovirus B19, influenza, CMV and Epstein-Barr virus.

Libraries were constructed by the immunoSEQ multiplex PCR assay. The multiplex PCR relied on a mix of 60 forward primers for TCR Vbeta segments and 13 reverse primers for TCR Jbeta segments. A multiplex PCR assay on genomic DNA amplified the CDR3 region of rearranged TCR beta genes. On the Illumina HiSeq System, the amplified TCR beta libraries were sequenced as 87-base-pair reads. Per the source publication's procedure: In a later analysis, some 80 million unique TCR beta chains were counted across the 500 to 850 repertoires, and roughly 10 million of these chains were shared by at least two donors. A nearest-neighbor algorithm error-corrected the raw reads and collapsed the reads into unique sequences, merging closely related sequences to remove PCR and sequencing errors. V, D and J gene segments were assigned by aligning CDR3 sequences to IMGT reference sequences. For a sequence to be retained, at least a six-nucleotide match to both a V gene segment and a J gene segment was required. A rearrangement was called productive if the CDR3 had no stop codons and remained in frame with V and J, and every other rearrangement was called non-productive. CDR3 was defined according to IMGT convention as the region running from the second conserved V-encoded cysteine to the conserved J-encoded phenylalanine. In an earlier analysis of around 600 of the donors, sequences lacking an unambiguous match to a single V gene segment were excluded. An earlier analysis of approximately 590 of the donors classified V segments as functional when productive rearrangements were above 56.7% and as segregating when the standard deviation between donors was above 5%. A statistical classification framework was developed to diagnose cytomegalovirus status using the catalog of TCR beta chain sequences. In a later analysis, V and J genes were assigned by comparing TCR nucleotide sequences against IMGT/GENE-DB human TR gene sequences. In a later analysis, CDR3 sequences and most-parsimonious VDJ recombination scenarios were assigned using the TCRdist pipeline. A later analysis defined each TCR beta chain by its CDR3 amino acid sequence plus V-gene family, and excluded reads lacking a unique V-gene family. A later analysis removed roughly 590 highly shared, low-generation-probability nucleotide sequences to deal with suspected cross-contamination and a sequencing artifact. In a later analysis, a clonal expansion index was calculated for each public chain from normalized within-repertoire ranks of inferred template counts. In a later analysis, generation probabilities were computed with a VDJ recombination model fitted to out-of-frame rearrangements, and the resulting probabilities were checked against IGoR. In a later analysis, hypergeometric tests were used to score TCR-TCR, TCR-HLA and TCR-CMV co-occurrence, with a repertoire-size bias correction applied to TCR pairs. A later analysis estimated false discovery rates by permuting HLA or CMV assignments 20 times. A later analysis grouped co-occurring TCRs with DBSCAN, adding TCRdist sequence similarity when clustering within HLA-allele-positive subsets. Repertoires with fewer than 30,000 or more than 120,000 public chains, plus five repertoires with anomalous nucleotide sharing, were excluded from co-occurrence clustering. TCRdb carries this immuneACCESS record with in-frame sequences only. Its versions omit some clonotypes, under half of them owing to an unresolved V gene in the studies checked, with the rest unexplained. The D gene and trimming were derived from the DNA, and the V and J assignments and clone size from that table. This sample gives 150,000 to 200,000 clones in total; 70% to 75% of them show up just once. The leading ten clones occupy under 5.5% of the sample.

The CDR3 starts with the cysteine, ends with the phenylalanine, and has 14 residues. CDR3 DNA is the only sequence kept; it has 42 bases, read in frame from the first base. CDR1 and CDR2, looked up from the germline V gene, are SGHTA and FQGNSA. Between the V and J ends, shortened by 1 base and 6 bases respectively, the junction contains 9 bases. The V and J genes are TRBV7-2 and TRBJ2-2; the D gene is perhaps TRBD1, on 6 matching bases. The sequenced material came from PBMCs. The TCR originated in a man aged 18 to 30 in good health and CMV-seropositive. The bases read TGTGCCAGCAGCTTAGAGAGGGGGTCCGGGGAGCTGTTTTTT. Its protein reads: CASSLERGSGELFF.